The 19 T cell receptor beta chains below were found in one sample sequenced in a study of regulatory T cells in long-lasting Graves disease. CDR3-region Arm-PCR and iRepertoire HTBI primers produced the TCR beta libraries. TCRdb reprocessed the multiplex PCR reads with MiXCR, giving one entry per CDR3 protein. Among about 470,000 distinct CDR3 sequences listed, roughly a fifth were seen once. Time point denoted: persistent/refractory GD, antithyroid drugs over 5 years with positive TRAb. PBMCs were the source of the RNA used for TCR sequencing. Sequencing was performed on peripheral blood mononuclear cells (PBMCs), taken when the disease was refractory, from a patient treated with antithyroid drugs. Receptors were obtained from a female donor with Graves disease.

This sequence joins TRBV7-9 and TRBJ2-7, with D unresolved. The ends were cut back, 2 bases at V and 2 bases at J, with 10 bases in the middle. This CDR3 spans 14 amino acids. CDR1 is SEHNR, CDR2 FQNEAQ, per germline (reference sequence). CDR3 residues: CASSLMVSTYEQYF. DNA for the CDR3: TGTGCCAGCAGCTTAATGGTTTCGACCTACGAGCAGTACTTC.

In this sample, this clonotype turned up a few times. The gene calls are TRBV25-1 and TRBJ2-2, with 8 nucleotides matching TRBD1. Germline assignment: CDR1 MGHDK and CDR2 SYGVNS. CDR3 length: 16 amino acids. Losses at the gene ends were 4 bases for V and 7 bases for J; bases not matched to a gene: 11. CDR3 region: CASSGWRTGLVGELFF. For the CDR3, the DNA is TGTGCCAGCAGTGGATGGAGGACAGGGTTGGTCGGGGAGCTGTTTTTT.

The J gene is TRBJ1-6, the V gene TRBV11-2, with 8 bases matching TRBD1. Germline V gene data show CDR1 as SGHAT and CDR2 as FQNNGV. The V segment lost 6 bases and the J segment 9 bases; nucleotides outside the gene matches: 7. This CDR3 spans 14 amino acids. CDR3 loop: CASSTGTGLSPLHF. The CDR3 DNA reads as TGTGCCAGCAGTACCGGGACAGGTCTTTCACCCCTCCACTTT.

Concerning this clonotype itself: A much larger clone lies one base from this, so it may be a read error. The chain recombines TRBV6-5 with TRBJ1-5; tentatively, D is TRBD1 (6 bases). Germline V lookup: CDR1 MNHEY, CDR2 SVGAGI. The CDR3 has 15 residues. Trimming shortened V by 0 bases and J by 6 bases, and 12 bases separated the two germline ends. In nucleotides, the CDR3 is TGTGCCAGCAGTTACTCATTTCAGGGGAGTCAGCCCCAGCATTTT. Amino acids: CASSYSFQGSQPQHF.

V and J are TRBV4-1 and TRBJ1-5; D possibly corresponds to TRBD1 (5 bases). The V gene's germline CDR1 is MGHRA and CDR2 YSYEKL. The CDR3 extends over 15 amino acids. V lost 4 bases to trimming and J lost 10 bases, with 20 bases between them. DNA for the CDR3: TGCGCCAGCAGCCGTTCGGGACTCCCCCCGAGACCCCAGCATTTT. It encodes CASSRSGLPPRPQHF.

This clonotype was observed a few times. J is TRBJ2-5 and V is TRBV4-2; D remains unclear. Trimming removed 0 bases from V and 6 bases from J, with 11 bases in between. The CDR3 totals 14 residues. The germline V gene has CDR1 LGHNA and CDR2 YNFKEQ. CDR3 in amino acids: CASSQDWVRKTQYF. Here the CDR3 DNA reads TGTGCCAGCAGCCAAGACTGGGTAAGAAAGACCCAGTACTTC.

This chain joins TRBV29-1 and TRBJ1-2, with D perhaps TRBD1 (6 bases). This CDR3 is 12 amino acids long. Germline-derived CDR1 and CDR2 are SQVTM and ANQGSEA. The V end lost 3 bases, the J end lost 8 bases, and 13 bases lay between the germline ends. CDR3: CSVDPRGGGYTF. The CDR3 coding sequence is TGCAGCGTTGATCCGAGAGGGGGGGGCTACACCTTC.

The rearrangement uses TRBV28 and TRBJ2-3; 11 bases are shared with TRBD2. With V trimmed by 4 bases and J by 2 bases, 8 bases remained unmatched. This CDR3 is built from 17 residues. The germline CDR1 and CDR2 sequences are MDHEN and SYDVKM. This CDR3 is CASSSRLAGTLTDTQYF. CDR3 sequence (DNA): TGTGCCAGCAGTTCTAGACTAGCGGGAACCCTCACAGATACGCAGTATTTT. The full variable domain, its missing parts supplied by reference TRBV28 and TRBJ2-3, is DVKVTQSSRYLVKRTGEKVFLECVQDMDHENMFWYRQDPGLGLRLIYFSYDVKMKEKGDIPEGYSVSREKKERFSLILESASTNQTSMYLCASSSRLAGTLTDTQYFGPGTRLTVL.

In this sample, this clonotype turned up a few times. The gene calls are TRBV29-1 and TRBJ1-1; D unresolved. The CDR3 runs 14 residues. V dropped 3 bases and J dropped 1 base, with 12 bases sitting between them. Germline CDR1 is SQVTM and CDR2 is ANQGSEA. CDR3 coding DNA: TGCAGCGTTGAGGGAAGGCTTCAGAACACTGAAGCTTTCTTT. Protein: CSVEGRLQNTEAFF.

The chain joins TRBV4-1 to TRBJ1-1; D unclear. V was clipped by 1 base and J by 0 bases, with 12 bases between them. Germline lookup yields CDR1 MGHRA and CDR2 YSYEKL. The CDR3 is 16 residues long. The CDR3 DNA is TGCGCCAGCAGCCAAGTCTCAACGAGGATGAACACTGAAGCTTTCTTT. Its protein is CASSQVSTRMNTEAFF.

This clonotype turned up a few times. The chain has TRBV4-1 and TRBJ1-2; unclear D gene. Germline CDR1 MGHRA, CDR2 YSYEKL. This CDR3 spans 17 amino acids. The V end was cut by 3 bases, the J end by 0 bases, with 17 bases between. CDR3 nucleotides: TGCGCCAGCAGCCATCGACCGGTATTTCCGTCTAACTATGGCTACACCTTC. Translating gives CASSHRPVFPSNYGYTF.

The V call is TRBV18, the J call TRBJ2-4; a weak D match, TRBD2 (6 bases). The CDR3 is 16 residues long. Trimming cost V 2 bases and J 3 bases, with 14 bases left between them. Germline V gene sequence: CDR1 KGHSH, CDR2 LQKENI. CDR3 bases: TGTGCCAGCTCACCAAGTGAAGGGGAGGACAAAAACATTCAGTACTTC. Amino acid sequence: CASSPSEGEDKNIQYF.

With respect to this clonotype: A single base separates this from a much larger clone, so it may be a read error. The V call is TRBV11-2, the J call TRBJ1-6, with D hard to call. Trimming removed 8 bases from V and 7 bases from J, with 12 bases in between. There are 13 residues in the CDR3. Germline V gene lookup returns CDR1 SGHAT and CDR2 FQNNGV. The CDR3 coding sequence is TGTGCCAGCGGCACAAATCTCAATTCACCCCTCCACTTT. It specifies CASGTNLNSPLHF. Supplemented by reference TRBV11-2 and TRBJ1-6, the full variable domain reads EAGVAQSPRYKIIEKRQSVAFWCNPISGHATLYWYQQILGQGPKLLIQFQNNGVVDDSQLPKDRFSAERLKGVDSTLKIQPAKLEDSAVYLCASGTNLNSPLHFGNGTRLTVT.

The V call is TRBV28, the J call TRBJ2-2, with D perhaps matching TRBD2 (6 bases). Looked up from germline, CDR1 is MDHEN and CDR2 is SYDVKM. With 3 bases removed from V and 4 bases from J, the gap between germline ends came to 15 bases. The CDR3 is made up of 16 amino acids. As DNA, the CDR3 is TGTGCCAGCAGTTTGTCGGGGGTAGCCGTCACCGGGGAGCTGTTTTTT. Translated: CASSLSGVAVTGELFF.

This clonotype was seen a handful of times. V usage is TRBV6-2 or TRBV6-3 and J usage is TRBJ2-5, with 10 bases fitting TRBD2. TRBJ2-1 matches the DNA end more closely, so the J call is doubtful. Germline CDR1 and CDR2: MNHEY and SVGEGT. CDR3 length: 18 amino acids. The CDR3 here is CASSYPPFGSGRDYEQFF. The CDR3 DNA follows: TGTGCCAGCAGTTACCCCCCTTTCGGGAGCGGGAGGGACTATGAGCAGTTCTTC.

The CDR3 loop reads CASSMRTGELFF. Written as DNA, the CDR3 is TGTGCCAGTAGTATGAGAACCGGGGAGCTGTTTTTT. The chain employs TRBV19 and TRBJ2-2; D gene ambiguous. This CDR3 is built from 12 residues. V lost 3 bases and J 5 bases, leaving 4 bases between the germline ends. Germline V gene sequence: CDR1 LNHDA, CDR2 SQIVND (reference sequence).

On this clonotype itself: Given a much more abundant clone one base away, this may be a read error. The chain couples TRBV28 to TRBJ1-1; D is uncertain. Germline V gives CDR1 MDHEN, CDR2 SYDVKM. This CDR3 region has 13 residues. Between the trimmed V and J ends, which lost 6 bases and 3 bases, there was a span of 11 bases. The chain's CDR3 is CASSPYTDTEAFF. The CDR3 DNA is TGTGCCAGCAGCCCCTACACGGACACTGAAGCTTTCTTT.

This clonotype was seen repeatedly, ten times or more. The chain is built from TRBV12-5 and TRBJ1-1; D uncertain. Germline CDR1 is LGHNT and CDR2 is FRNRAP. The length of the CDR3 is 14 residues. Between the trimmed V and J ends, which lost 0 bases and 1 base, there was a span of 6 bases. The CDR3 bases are TGTGCTAGTGGTTTGGTAAGCGAGAACACTGAAGCTTTCTTT. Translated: CASGLVSENTEAFF.

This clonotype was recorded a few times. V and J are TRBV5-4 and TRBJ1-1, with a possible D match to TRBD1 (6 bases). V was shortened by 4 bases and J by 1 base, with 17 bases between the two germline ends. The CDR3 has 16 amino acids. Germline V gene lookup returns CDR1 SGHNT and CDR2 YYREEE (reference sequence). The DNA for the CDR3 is TGTGCCAGCAGCGATGCAAGACGGGGACAGAACACTGAAGCTTTCTTT. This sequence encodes CASSDARRGQNTEAFF.